The 28 T cell receptor beta chains listed next were all sequenced from one sample in a study of cytomegalovirus exposure and HLA in healthy donors. In the PCR, 60 Vbeta and 13 Jbeta primers were used. Profiling relied on immunoSEQ multiplex PCR, and the TCRdb table lists in-frame clones only, not all of them. The sample includes roughly 140,000 clones, around 79% of them seen just once. The specimen was PBMCs. Receptor source: a man between 50 and 59 years old in good health and CMV-seropositive.

The V and J genes are TRBV6-6 and TRBJ2-7; 7 nucleotides line up with TRBD1. V shed 5 bases and J 3 bases; nucleotides not matched to a gene: 10. CDR1 MNHNY and CDR2 SVGAGI come from the germline V gene (reference sequence). The CDR3 length is 15 residues. CDR3 protein: CASSHHRGRNYEQYF. The CDR3 DNA sequence: TGTGCCAGCAGTCACCACAGGGGAAGGAACTACGAGCAGTACTTC.

The gene calls are TRBV11-2 and TRBJ2-7; 8 bases map to TRBD2. The germline V gene encodes CDR1 SGHAT and CDR2 FQNNGV. The V gene end was trimmed by 5 bases and the J gene end by 7 bases; junction bases not matched to a gene: 7. The CDR3 totals 13 residues. The CDR3 DNA reads as TGTGCCAGCAGCGTAGGACTAGCTTATGAGCAGTACTTC. It translates to CASSVGLAYEQYF.

This clone was observed a few times. The chain uses TRBV18 and TRBJ2-4; 7 bases are a match to TRBD1. The trim removed 3 bases at V and 2 bases at J, leaving 1 base unmatched. Germline CDR1 is KGHSH and CDR2 is LQKENI. This CDR3 is 14 amino acids long. CDR3 DNA: TGTGCCAGCTCACCGACAGGGACCAAAAACATTCAGTACTTC. Translated: CASSPTGTKNIQYF.

V and J are TRBV4-1 and TRBJ1-1; D is undetermined. The length of the CDR3 is 14 residues. Germline V gives CDR1 MGHRA, CDR2 YSYEKL. Trimming shortened V by 1 base and J by 5 bases, and 11 bases separated the two germline ends. CDR3 loop: CASSQGGRWTEAFF. CDR3 DNA sequence: TGCGCCAGCAGCCAAGGAGGGCGATGGACTGAAGCTTTCTTT.

The V and J genes are TRBV5-1 and TRBJ2-5; 8 bases match TRBD2. CDR1 is SGHRS and CDR2 is YFSETQ in the germline V gene. The ends lost 1 base at V and 5 bases at J; junction bases unmatched: 7. This CDR3 is 15 amino acids long. CDR3 sequence: CASSLSAGVGETQYF. The DNA for the CDR3 is TGCGCCAGCAGCTTGTCAGCGGGAGTGGGGGAGACCCAGTACTTC.

The chain is built from TRBV2 and TRBJ1-6; 8 nucleotides match TRBD1. The V segment lost 8 bases and the J segment 7 bases; nucleotides outside the gene matches: 10. The CDR3 has 15 amino acids. Germline loops: CDR1 SNHLY, CDR2 FYNNEI. The CDR3 region is CASGGRTGRNSPLHF. The CDR3 DNA follows: TGTGCCAGCGGGGGCCGGACAGGGCGGAATTCACCCCTCCACTTT.

Of note for this clone: Additional DNA sequences in this sample encode the identical CDR3. The chain is built from TRBV28 and TRBJ2-7; 8 nucleotides agree with TRBD1. CDR1 MDHEN and CDR2 SYDVKM come from the germline V gene. Trimming at V came to 6 bases and at J to 2 bases, leaving 12 bases not matched to a gene. The length of the CDR3 is 16 residues. This CDR3 reads CASSPSGTGYTYEQYF. The DNA for the CDR3 is TGTGCCAGCAGCCCTTCCGGGACAGGTTACACCTACGAGCAGTACTTC.

The chain recombines TRBV19 with TRBJ2-7, with 9 bases fitting TRBD1. Germline lookup yields CDR1 LNHDA and CDR2 SQIVND (reference sequence). Trimming removed 1 base from V and 2 bases from J; junction bases left unmatched: 0. This CDR3 is 14 amino acids long. Written as DNA, the CDR3 is TGTGCCAGTAGTATAGGACAGGGGGCCTACGAGCAGTACTTC. This sequence encodes CASSIGQGAYEQYF.

The V call is TRBV6-1, the J call TRBJ2-4; D remains unclear. Germline CDR1 reads MNHNS; CDR2 reads SASEGT. Trimming took off 3 bases at V and 7 bases at J, with 10 bases between the two ends. The CDR3 covers 13 residues. The CDR3 bases are TGTGCCAGCAGTGAGGCGGCGATGAACATTCAGTACTTC. Its translation is CASSEAAMNIQYF.

The chain links TRBV29-1 to TRBJ2-5; 9 bases are shared with TRBD2. The CDR3 extends over 14 amino acids. Per the germline V gene, CDR1 is SQVTM and CDR2 is ANQGSEA. Unmatched junction bases numbered 11, after V lost 7 bases and J lost 5 bases. Here the CDR3 DNA reads TGCAGCGCCGGGTCAGCGGGAGGAGGGGAGACCCAGTACTTC. It codes for CSAGSAGGGETQYF.

V gene TRBV7-2 combines with J gene TRBJ1-2; D possibly corresponds to TRBD1 (5 bases). Germline V gene sequence: CDR1 SGHTA, CDR2 FQGNSA. V shed 2 bases and J shed 8 bases, with 9 bases lying between them. The CDR3 totals 12 residues. In DNA, the CDR3 is TGTGCCAGCAGCTTACAGGGAGGAGGCTACACCTTC. Translating gives CASSLQGGGYTF.

This chain links TRBV7-9 with TRBJ2-7; maybe TRBD2 (5 bases). The CDR3 spans 14 residues. CDR1 and CDR2 (germline): SEHNR, FQNEAQ (reference sequence). The germline V and J ends were trimmed by 4 bases and 3 bases, with 13 bases remaining between them. The CDR3 reads CASSSRGPGYEQYF. In nucleotides, the CDR3 is TGTGCCAGCAGCTCCAGAGGGCCCGGCTACGAGCAGTACTTC.

This clone was found a few times. The chain combines TRBV27 with TRBJ1-2; D perhaps matches TRBD1 (5 bases). The V gene lost 2 bases and the J gene lost 4 bases, with 8 bases spanning the gap. The CDR3 has 13 residues. Germline assignment: CDR1 MNHEY and CDR2 SMNVEV (reference sequence). Here the CDR3 reads CASSLRGGYGYTF. Here the CDR3 DNA reads TGTGCCAGCAGTTTAAGGGGTGGCTATGGCTACACCTTC.

The V call is TRBV9, the J call TRBJ2-1; a weak D match, TRBD2 (6 bases). The CDR3 consists of 17 residues. Germline V gene sequence: CDR1 SGDLS, CDR2 YYNGEE. The V end lost 5 bases, the J end lost 0 bases, and 18 bases lay between the germline ends. In DNA, the CDR3 is TGTGCCAGCAGTTACTTAGGTTCCGGGAGCTCCTACAATGAGCAGTTCTTC. The encoded protein is CASSYLGSGSSYNEQFF.

This clone was observed once. Lacking the conserved final phenylalanine or tryptophan, this CDR3 likely reflects a read error. This rearrangement joins TRBV27 to TRBJ2-7, with D possibly being TRBD1 (5 bases). Germline loops: CDR1 MNHEY, CDR2 SMNVEV (reference sequence). V was shortened by 6 bases and J by 4 bases, with 16 bases between the two germline ends. The CDR3 loop spans 14 amino acids. In DNA, the CDR3 is TGTGCCAGCAGAGACAGTGGGGTCAATTACGAGCAGTACCTC. Translated: CASRDSGVNYEQYL.

This chain links TRBV28 with TRBJ2-7; 13 positions agree with TRBD2. The CDR3 length is 16 residues. Germline V gene lookup returns CDR1 MDHEN and CDR2 SYDVKM. The V gene end was trimmed by 6 bases and the J gene end by 1 base; junction bases not matched to a gene: 6. CDR3 in amino acids: CASSLKGLAGSYEQYF. The CDR3 coding sequence is TGTGCCAGCAGCCTTAAGGGACTAGCGGGGTCCTACGAGCAGTACTTC.

The rearrangement uses TRBV7-8 and TRBJ2-5; D might be TRBD2 (6 bases). Germline V CDR1 and CDR2: SGHVS, FQNEAQ. V lost 1 base and J 7 bases, leaving 19 bases between the germline ends. This CDR3 region has 16 residues. The CDR3 sequence: CASSLERTRPGGTQYF. The CDR3 nucleotides are TGTGCCAGCAGCTTAGAACGGACCCGGCCCGGGGGGACCCAGTACTTC.

J is TRBJ1-6 and V is TRBV25-1; TRBD1 matches at 9 bases. The CDR3 is 16 residues long. The V segment lost 3 bases and the J segment 9 bases; nucleotides outside the gene matches: 9. Germline CDR1 reads MGHDK; CDR2 reads SYGVNS. CDR3 bases: TGTGCCAGCAGTGACGCGGGACAGGGATACTCTTCACCCCTCCACTTT. Translated: CASSDAGQGYSSPLHF.

As DNA, the CDR3 is TGTGCCAGTAGTACCGGACAGACCCAACCTAGTTTCTATGAAAAACTGTTTTTT. Residues: CASSTGQTQPSFYEKLFF. The chain uses TRBV19 and TRBJ1-4, with TRBD1 as a possible D gene (6 bases). This CDR3 is built from 18 residues. Trimming removed 4 bases from V and 6 bases from J, with 24 bases in between. Germline loops: CDR1 LNHDA, CDR2 SQIVND (reference sequence).

The chain links TRBV7-2 to TRBJ1-1, with TRBD1 as a possible D gene (5 bases). Germline V gene sequence: CDR1 SGHTA, CDR2 FQGNSA. V dropped 7 bases and J dropped 7 bases, with 10 bases sitting between them. This CDR3 has 11 amino acids. For the CDR3, the DNA is TGTGCCAGCAACAGGTGGGGTGAAGCTTTCTTT. It specifies CASNRWGEAFF.

The chain joins TRBV20-1 to TRBJ2-3, with D unresolved. Germline CDR1 reads DFQATT; CDR2 reads SNEGSKA (reference sequence). CDR3 length: 10 residues. Trimming took 5 bases from V and 6 from J, leaving 6 bases between them. The CDR3: CSAVEDTQYF. In nucleotides, the CDR3 is TGCAGTGCTGTGGAGGATACGCAGTATTTT.

V gene TRBV27 combines with J gene TRBJ2-1; TRBD1 agrees at 8 bases. Per the germline V gene, CDR1 is MNHEY and CDR2 is SMNVEV (reference sequence). The junction had 3 bases not matched to a gene; V was cut back by 5 bases and J by 6 bases. There are 13 residues in the CDR3. CDR3 coding DNA: TGTGCCAGCAGTGCTACAGGGGGCAATGAGCAGTTCTTC. It specifies CASSATGGNEQFF.

The rearrangement uses TRBV5-1 and TRBJ1-1, with a weak D call TRBD1 (5 bases). V shed 4 bases and J shed 1 base, with 11 bases lying between them. Germline V lookup: CDR1 SGHRS, CDR2 YFSETQ. The CDR3 has 14 residues. CDR3 sequence: CASSRSDRNTEAFF. CDR3 sequence (DNA): TGCGCCAGCAGCCGAAGCGACAGGAACACTGAAGCTTTCTTT.

Written as DNA, the CDR3 is TGTGCCAGCAGCCCCTCGGGACTAGCGACTTACAATGAGCAGTTCTTC. Protein: CASSPSGLATYNEQFF. J is TRBJ2-1 and V is TRBV9, with TRBD2 matching over 10 bases. Germline V gene lookup returns CDR1 SGDLS and CDR2 YYNGEE. J lost 4 bases, V lost 4 bases, and 8 bases had no gene match. The CDR3 is 16 amino acids.

The rearrangement joins TRBV30 to TRBJ2-7; maybe TRBD1 (6 bases). Trimming took 2 bases from V and 5 from J, leaving 10 bases between them. The CDR3 contains 12 residues. The germline V gene encodes CDR1 GTSNPN and CDR2 SVGIG (reference sequence). CDR3 sequence: CAWSRNRDEQYF. The DNA of the CDR3 is TGTGCCTGGAGTAGGAACAGGGACGAGCAGTACTTC.

V and J are TRBV5-4 and TRBJ2-3, with 8 bases fitting TRBD2. V trimming: 1 base; J trimming: 2 bases; junction bases outside the gene matches: 3. This CDR3 region has 15 residues. The germline V gene encodes CDR1 SGHNT and CDR2 YYREEE (reference sequence). CDR3 protein: CASSLREGYTDTQYF. CDR3 bases: TGTGCCAGCAGCTTGCGGGAGGGCTACACAGATACGCAGTATTTT. Full variable domain (rest looked up from reference TRBV5-4 and TRBJ2-3): ETGVTQSPTHLIKTRGQQVTLRCSSQSGHNTVSWYQQALGQGPQFIFQYYREEENGRGNFPPRFSGLQFPNYSSELNVNALELDDSALYLCASSLREGYTDTQYFGPGTRLTVL.

The chain has TRBV5-1 and TRBJ2-7; 10 bases are a match to TRBD1. Germline CDR1 SGHRS, CDR2 YFSETQ. J lost 5 bases, V lost 4 bases, and 9 bases had no gene match. This CDR3 is built from 15 residues. The CDR3 DNA sequence: TGCGCCAGCAGCCTCAATGGGGACAGGGGTGACGAGCAGTACTTC. As protein: CASSLNGDRGDEQYF.

The sample holds one count of this clone. One end of the junction does not line up with germline, which may come from a read error. The DNA of the CDR3 is TGTTCCAGCAGCTTAGTTTTTCAGGGGGGAAGCGAGCAGTACTTC. It translates to CSSSLVFQGGSEQYF. This sequence joins TRBV7-9 and TRBJ2-7; possibly TRBD1 for D (7 bases). Germline loops: CDR1 SEHNR, CDR2 FQNEAQ (reference sequence). CDR3 size: 15 residues.